These T cell receptor beta chains were read from a single sample in a study of Ad26.COV2.S vaccination and SARS-CoV-2 variants. Generated by immunoSEQ multiplex PCR, the TCRdb table keeps only in-frame clones and is missing some. The sample includes approximately 350,000 clones, 83% of them seen just once. Sequences were derived from peripheral blood, sampled in a trial of Ad26.COV2.S vaccine versus placebo. These receptors were obtained from a person aged 18 to 59 who received the Ad26.COV2.S COVID-19 vaccine or a placebo. The CDR3 runs from the conserved cysteine through the conserved F or W. Each record gives: D gene, clone size, V gene, J gene, CDR3 DNA, CDR3 protein. The D gene is left open where the match is weak. The size entry is marked missing in some rows and otherwise reads once, few, many or a size class.

D: TRBD2; size: NA; V: TRBV5-4; J: TRBJ2-3; DNA: TGTGCCAGCAGCTTGCGGCGGGGGGGCGTGCAGTATTTT; CDR3: CASSLRRGGVQYF
D: NA; size: NA; V: TRBV12-3/TRBV12-4; J: TRBJ1-2; DNA: TGTGCCAGCAGCACAGGGCGCTATGGCTACACCTTC; CDR3: CASSTGRYGYTF
D: TRBD2; size: many; V: TRBV6-1; J: TRBJ2-3; DNA: TGTGCCAGCAGTGAAGAGGCGACTAGCTTAGCAAAAAGAGCGCAGTATTTT; CDR3: CASSEEATSLAKRAQYF
D: NA; size: NA; V: TRBV5-6; J: TRBJ1-1; DNA: TGTGCCAGCAGCTTGGGCCTAAACACTGAAGCTTTCTTT; CDR3: CASSLGLNTEAFF
D: NA; size: once; V: TRBV3-1/TRBV3-2; J: TRBJ2-7; DNA: TGTGCCAGCAGCCAAGGGGACACCAGCTACGAGCAGTACTTC; CDR3: CASSQGDTSYEQYF
D: NA; size: NA; V: TRBV5-8; J: TRBJ2-3; DNA: TGTGCCAGCAGCTTGGGACGGGACACCACAGATACGCAGTATTTT; CDR3: CASSLGRDTTDTQYF
D: TRBD1; size: NA; V: TRBV19; J: TRBJ2-7; DNA: TGTGCCAGTACCCATACGAGGGGGCACGAGCAGTACTTC; CDR3: CASTHTRGHEQYF
D: NA; size: NA; V: TRBV5-6; J: TRBJ2-3; DNA: TGTGCCAGCAGCTTGGAACAGGGGGGGAAAGATACGCAGTATTTT; CDR3: CASSLEQGGKDTQYF
D: TRBD1; size: NA; V: TRBV19; J: TRBJ1-4; DNA: TGTGCCAGTAGTTACGACAGGGGTCCAACTAATGAAAAACTGTTTTTT; CDR3: CASSYDRGPTNEKLFF
D: TRBD2; size: few; V: TRBV7-6; J: TRBJ2-7; DNA: TGTGCCAGCAGCACACCGGGAGGCAGGGCCGTCCACGAGCAGTACTTC; CDR3: CASSTPGGRAVHEQYF
D: NA; size: NA; V: TRBV6-1; J: TRBJ1-2; DNA: TGTGCCAGCAGTGAAAGAATCAGGGGCCCATCCAACTATGGCTACACCTTC; CDR3: CASSERIRGPSNYGYTF
D: NA; size: NA; V: TRBV4-1; J: TRBJ2-3; DNA: TGCGCCAGCAGCCAAGGCGGGGGCCGCACAGATACGCAGTATTTT; CDR3: CASSQGGGRTDTQYF
D: NA; size: NA; V: TRBV4-3; J: TRBJ2-7; DNA: TGCGCCAGCAGCCAAGAACCGTTGGGAGAGGGATCCTACGAGCAGTACTTC; CDR3: CASSQEPLGEGSYEQYF
D: NA; size: NA; V: TRBV9; J: TRBJ1-6; DNA: TGTGCCAGCAGCGGCCGAAGACGGAAGGGGGTTTCACCCCTCCACTTT; CDR3: CASSGRRRKGVSPLHF
D: TRBD2; size: NA; V: TRBV3-1/TRBV3-2; J: TRBJ2-1; DNA: TGTGCCAGCAGCCTTGTATCTAGCGGGGGGGCCCGTGAGCAGTTCTTC; CDR3: CASSLVSSGGAREQFF
D: NA; size: NA; V: TRBV29-1; J: TRBJ2-2; DNA: TGCAGCGTTGTTGGGGGTTACACCGGGGAGCTGTTTTTT; CDR3: CSVVGGYTGELFF
D: NA; size: NA; V: TRBV5-6; J: TRBJ2-5; DNA: TGTGCCAGCAGCTTGCCATCGGGGGAGACCCAGTACTTC; CDR3: CASSLPSGETQYF
D: TRBD2; size: NA; V: TRBV9; J: TRBJ2-1; DNA: TGTGCCAGCAGCGCCGGGACTAGCGGGAACGATGAGCAGTTCTTC; CDR3: CASSAGTSGNDEQFF
D: TRBD1; size: NA; V: TRBV27; J: TRBJ1-2; DNA: TGTGCCAGCAGTCGAGGACAGGGGAATGGCTACACCTTC; CDR3: CASSRGQGNGYTF
D: TRBD2; size: NA; V: TRBV3-1/TRBV3-2; J: TRBJ2-3; DNA: TGTGCCAGCAGCCAAGACAGCGGGGGTTTTACAGATACGCAGTATTTT; CDR3: CASSQDSGGFTDTQYF
D: NA; size: NA; V: TRBV12-5; J: TRBJ1-5; DNA: TGTGCTAGTGGTCTGACAGAGTGGCAGCCCCAGCATTTT; CDR3: CASGLTEWQPQHF
D: TRBD1; size: NA; V: TRBV5-4; J: TRBJ2-4; DNA: TGTGCCAGCAGCGGCCAGGGGGCGGGAGCCAAAAACATTCAGTACTTC; CDR3: CASSGQGAGAKNIQYF
D: NA; size: NA; V: TRBV7-2; J: TRBJ1-4; DNA: TGTGCCAGCAGCTTAGCGAGTCCAGTAACAACTAATGAAAAACTGTTTTTT; CDR3: CASSLASPVTTNEKLFF
D: NA; size: NA; V: TRBV5-4; J: TRBJ2-5; DNA: TGTGCCAGCAGCTCCCCCCGGGGGACAGAAGAGACCCAGTACTTC; CDR3: CASSSPRGTEETQYF
D: NA; size: NA; V: TRBV7-9; J: TRBJ2-5; DNA: TGTGCCAGCAGCTTTCCCAGGGAAGAGACCCAGTACTTC; CDR3: CASSFPREETQYF
D: NA; size: NA; V: TRBV18; J: TRBJ1-6; DNA: TGTGCCAGCTCAGTTCAGGGATATAATTCACCCCTCCACTTT; CDR3: CASSVQGYNSPLHF
D: NA; size: once; V: TRBV27; J: TRBJ2-7; DNA: TGTGCCAGCAGTCTAACGGCCCTAGCTGTCTACGAGCAGTACTTC; CDR3: CASSLTALAVYEQYF
D: NA; size: NA; V: TRBV21-1; J: TRBJ2-1; DNA: TGTGCCAGCGTAACCGGGACCAACTACAATGAGCAGTTCTTC; CDR3: CASVTGTNYNEQFF
D: NA; size: once; V: TRBV25-1; J: TRBJ1-1; DNA: TGTGCCAGCAGTGTCGTCAGGAACACTGAAGCTTTCTTT; CDR3: CASSVVRNTEAFF
D: NA; size: NA; V: TRBV12-3/TRBV12-4; J: TRBJ2-5; DNA: TGTGCCAGCAGTTTAAACTCACAAGAGACCCAGTACTTC; CDR3: CASSLNSQETQYF
D: NA; size: NA; V: TRBV5-1; J: TRBJ2-6; DNA: TGCGCCAGCAGCCCCGGGGCCAGCTCTGGGGCCAACGTCCTGACTTTC; CDR3: CASSPGASSGANVLTF
D: TRBD1; size: NA; V: TRBV3-1/TRBV3-2; J: TRBJ1-1; DNA: TGTGCCAGCAGCCACCCATCCGGGACAGCCCGACTGAACACTGAAGCTTTCTTT; CDR3: CASSHPSGTARLNTEAFF
D: NA; size: once; V: TRBV9; J: TRBJ2-7; DNA: TGTGCCAGCAGCGTAGAGGCAACAGGGTTTAAGGGCGAGCAGTACTTC; CDR3: CASSVEATGFKGEQYF
D: NA; size: NA; V: TRBV11-1; J: TRBJ1-1; DNA: TGTGCCAGCAGCTTATACAGGGCTAGGACTGAAGCTTTCTTT; CDR3: CASSLYRARTEAFF
D: NA; size: NA; V: TRBV10-1; J: TRBJ2-7; DNA: TGCGCCAGCACCCACACGGGGAGAGGCGAGCAGTACTTC; CDR3: CASTHTGRGEQYF
D: NA; size: NA; V: TRBV19; J: TRBJ1-1; DNA: TGTGCCAGTAGTATTTCTGGGCTGAACACTGAAGCTTTCTTT; CDR3: CASSISGLNTEAFF
D: NA; size: NA; V: TRBV24-1; J: TRBJ1-2; DNA: TGTGCCACCAGTGATCCCGGAGGCAGTGCCGCCTATGGCTACACCTTC; CDR3: CATSDPGGSAAYGYTF
D: TRBD2; size: NA; V: TRBV4-1; J: TRBJ2-1; DNA: TGCGCCAGCAGCCCACTAGGAGCTAGCGGGAGGAAAAATGAGCAGTTCTTC; CDR3: CASSPLGASGRKNEQFF
D: NA; size: NA; V: TRBV9; J: TRBJ1-1; DNA: TGTGCCAGCAGCGTAGATCCCGGGGCCAACACTGAAGCTTTCTTT; CDR3: CASSVDPGANTEAFF
D: NA; size: NA; V: TRBV27; J: TRBJ2-7; DNA: TGTGCCAGCAGTCCAAAAGGGCTCGGCGGCGAGCAGTACTTC; CDR3: CASSPKGLGGEQYF
D: TRBD1; size: many; V: TRBV20-1; J: TRBJ1-5; DNA: TGCAGTGCTAGTCCCGGGACAGGGGACAATCAGCCCCAGCATTTT; CDR3: CSASPGTGDNQPQHF
D: TRBD1; size: NA; V: TRBV5-1; J: TRBJ1-6; DNA: TGCGCCAGCAGCTTGGACGGGCGCCAGGGGGGTTCACCCCTCCACTTT; CDR3: CASSLDGRQGGSPLHF
D: TRBD2; size: NA; V: TRBV6-5; J: TRBJ2-5; DNA: TGTGCCAGCACCCTTAGCGGGATTGAGACCCAGTACTTC; CDR3: CASTLSGIETQYF
D: TRBD2; size: NA; V: TRBV4-3; J: TRBJ2-1; DNA: TGCGCCAGCAGCCAAGAAGGAGTAGCGGGGTACAATGAGCAGTTCTTC; CDR3: CASSQEGVAGYNEQFF
D: NA; size: NA; V: TRBV30; J: TRBJ1-3; DNA: TGTGCCTGGAGTGTACGGGGGACCATATATTTT; CDR3: CAWSVRGTIYF
D: NA; size: NA; V: TRBV30; J: TRBJ1-5; DNA: TGTGCCTGGAGTGTTCAGACATCTCAGCCCCAGCATTTT; CDR3: CAWSVQTSQPQHF
D: NA; size: NA; V: TRBV7-3; J: TRBJ1-1; DNA: TGTGCCAGCAGCCTCCAGGCGAACACTGAAGCTTTCTTT; CDR3: CASSLQANTEAFF